The present entry profiles one TCR beta chain with its context. One entry per CDR3 protein, called by TCRdb with MiXCR from the 5' RACE reads. Of 30,000 to 40,000 distinct CDR3 sequences in the sample, roughly 9.3% were seen once. The sample belongs to a study of early T cells in non-severe SARS-CoV-2 infection. Germline CDR1 and CDR2: GTSNPN and SVGIG (reference sequence). The CDR3 covers 15 residues. The V segment lost 8 bases and the J segment 6 bases; nucleotides outside the gene matches: 14. The V call is TRBV30, the J call TRBJ2-1; TRBD2 aligns across 9 bases. Material: whole blood. The TCR was taken from an adult who was a healthcare worker with PCR-confirmed SARS-CoV-2 infection or an uninfected control (not recorded which). The CDR3: CASTSGTSFINEQFF. The DNA of the CDR3 is TGTGCCAGTACTTCCGGGACTAGCTTCATCAATGAGCAGTTCTTC.